This entry is about one T cell receptor (beta chain). This sample stems from a study of CXCR3-negative and CXCR3-positive naive CD8 T cells. UMI-labeled 5' RACE yielded the TRB cDNA libraries. TCRdb reprocessed the 5' RACE reads and reports one entry per CDR3 protein, with no DNA. The sample totals fewer than 95,000 distinct CDR3 sequences. Looked up from germline, CDR1 is MNHNS and CDR2 is SASEGT. CDR3 length equals 13 residues. Source material: naive CXCR3- CD8+ T cells from blood. Subset indicated: CD45RO-CCR7+CD27+CD95- naive CD8+ T cells lacking CXCR3 (TNR3-). The source is a human donor in good health. Some clones in this sample may be carry-over from other donors' samples. V is TRBV6-1 and J is TRBJ2-3. CDR3 sequence: CASSEVSDDTQYF.